The 26 T cell receptor beta chains presented below share a single source sample, sequenced in a study of glioma-infiltrating T cells after dendritic cell vaccination. The time point here: after dendritic cell vaccination, including at tumor progression/relapse. Sequencing was performed with immunoSEQ multiplex PCR; in TCRdb, only in-frame clones are kept and a portion is missing. The sample gives roughly 60,000 clones, over 65% of which show up once; 9% is in the top ten. Sequences were derived from blood, sampled after dendritic cell vaccination. These TCRs come from a human donor with glioblastoma.

This clone has just one count. In DNA form, the CDR3 reads TGTGCCAGCTCACTAAACACAGATCAGCCCCAGCATTTT. Translation gives CASSLNTDQPQHF. This chain joins TRBV18 and TRBJ1-5, with no clear D. The CDR3 is 13 residues long. V gave up 4 bases and J gave up 5 bases, with 9 bases separating them. Looked up from germline, CDR1 is KGHSH and CDR2 is LQKENI.

V is TRBV4-3 and J is TRBJ2-2; tentatively, D is TRBD2 (5 bases). The germline gives CDR1 LGHNA, CDR2 YSLEER. V lost 3 bases to trimming and J lost 6 bases, with 20 bases between them. The CDR3 loop spans 17 amino acids. The CDR3 nucleotides are TGCGCCAGCAGCCACCATCGACCGGGATCCCTCGCCGGGGAGCTGTTTTTT. Protein sequence: CASSHHRPGSLAGELFF.

The chain joins TRBV6-4 to TRBJ1-2, with 7 bases fitting TRBD1. Germline V gene lookup returns CDR1 MRHNA and CDR2 SNTAGT. The trim removed 0 bases at V and 6 bases at J, leaving 7 bases unmatched. This CDR3 region has 15 residues. CDR3 nucleotide sequence: TGTGCCAGCAGTGACTCCCGACAGGGATTGCATGGCTACACCTTC. It yields the protein CASSDSRQGLHGYTF.

This clone came up many times. This chain uses TRBV7-9 with TRBJ1-4; no clear D gene. The V end was cut by 8 bases, the J end by 4 bases, with 11 bases between. There are 13 residues in the CDR3. Germline CDR1 and CDR2: SEHNR and FQNEAQ (reference sequence). In nucleotides, the CDR3 is TGTGCCAGCGAGAGGGTTGGTAATGAAAAACTGTTTTTT. The encoded protein is CASERVGNEKLFF.

This sequence joins TRBV27 and TRBJ2-1; TRBD2 matches 9 bases. There are 15 residues in the CDR3. The junction had 8 bases not matched to a gene; V was cut back by 2 bases and J by 9 bases. Germline CDR1 MNHEY, CDR2 SMNVEV (reference sequence). The CDR3 loop is CASSLMGLATFEQFF. CDR3 sequence (DNA): TGTGCCAGCAGTTTAATGGGACTAGCCACTTTTGAGCAGTTCTTC.

The chain joins TRBV6-5 to TRBJ2-1, with 10 bases matching TRBD1. This CDR3 is built from 15 residues. Trimming removed 7 bases from V and 4 bases from J; junction bases left unmatched: 7. The V gene's germline CDR1 is MNHEY and CDR2 SVGAGI. The DNA for the CDR3 is TGTGCCAGCACTCCGGGACAGGGGACTTACAATGAGCAGTTCTTC. The encoded protein is CASTPGQGTYNEQFF.

V gene TRBV27 combines with J gene TRBJ1-1, with 7 bases fitting TRBD1. This CDR3 is built from 14 residues. Germline V lookup: CDR1 MNHEY, CDR2 SMNVEV (reference sequence). V trimming: 5 bases; J trimming: 10 bases; junction bases outside the gene matches: 13. CDR3 coding DNA: TGTGCCAGCAGTCCGAGACAGGGATCGGGATCAGCTTTCTTT. It specifies CASSPRQGSGSAFF.

The chain couples TRBV6-5 to TRBJ1-1; 10 bases are a match to TRBD1. Germline V lookup: CDR1 MNHEY, CDR2 SVGAGI. V lost 5 bases to trimming and J lost 5 bases; unmatched junction nucleotides: 8. This CDR3 is built from 15 residues. The CDR3 loop reads CASSRPGTGVTEAFF. CDR3 nucleotides: TGTGCCAGCAGTAGACCAGGGACAGGGGTTACTGAAGCTTTCTTT.

This chain connects TRBV11-1 to TRBJ2-7; no reliable D call. The CDR3 contains 12 residues. Germline assignment: CDR1 SGHAT and CDR2 FQDESV (reference sequence). V was cut by 5 bases and J by 2 bases, with 7 bases left in between. Here the CDR3 DNA reads TGTGCCAGCAGCCCTCGAGCCTACGAGCAGTACTTC. This sequence encodes CASSPRAYEQYF.

The chain links TRBV25-1 to TRBJ1-2; no definite D call. The V gene lost 3 bases and the J gene lost 4 bases, with 18 bases spanning the gap. CDR1 is MGHDK, CDR2 SYGVNS, per germline. The CDR3 runs to 16 residues. CDR3 loop: CASSDSRRGLPYGYTF. Written as DNA, the CDR3 is TGTGCCAGCAGTGACTCCCGTCGCGGACTGCCCTATGGCTACACCTTC.

The chain combines TRBV7-2 with TRBJ1-2, with no clear D. Germline V lookup: CDR1 SGHTA, CDR2 FQGNSA. Trimming removed 5 bases at V and 4 bases at J, with 14 bases between. CDR3 length: 14 amino acids. The CDR3 here is CASSRGRTSYGYTF. The CDR3 region has the DNA TGTGCCAGCAGCCGAGGACGGACTAGCTATGGCTACACCTTC.

In this sample, this clone turned up once. CDR3 protein: CASSHFPPPLPDIQYF. The CDR3 bases are TGTGCCAGCAGCCATTTTCCCCCCCCGCTTCCGGACATTCAGTACTTC. This chain connects TRBV11-1 to TRBJ2-4, with unresolved D. The V end was cut by 5 bases, the J end by 8 bases, with 22 bases between. Germline V CDR1 and CDR2: SGHAT, FQDESV (reference sequence). The CDR3 has 16 amino acids. Together with reference TRBV11-1 and TRBJ2-4, the CDR3 gives the full variable domain: EAEVAQSPRYKITEKSQAVAFWCDPISGHATLYWYRQILGQGPELLVQFQDESVVDDSQLPKDRFSAERLKGVDSTLKIQPAELGDSAMYLCASSHFPPPLPDIQYFGAGTRLSVL.

The chain is built from TRBV9 and TRBJ2-2; TRBD2 matches 9 bases. The CDR3 extends over 16 amino acids. J gave up 3 bases and V 0 bases, and 3 bases lay outside the gene matches. The germline gives CDR1 SGDLS, CDR2 YYNGEE. This CDR3 is CASSVESGGYTGELFF. DNA of the CDR3: TGTGCCAGCAGCGTAGAGAGCGGGGGGTACACCGGGGAGCTGTTTTTT.

The V and J genes are TRBV2 and TRBJ1-5; 9 nucleotides agree with TRBD1. Per germline, CDR1 SNHLY and CDR2 FYNNEI. The CDR3 extends over 19 amino acids. J gave up 0 bases and V 6 bases, and 15 bases lay outside the gene matches. CDR3 DNA: TGTGCCAGCAGGGGTTCTTCGGACAGGGGTATGCGTAGCAATCAGCCCCAGCATTTT. It yields the protein CASRGSSDRGMRSNQPQHF.

The rearrangement uses TRBV9 and TRBJ2-6, with 9 bases matching TRBD1. There are 17 residues in the CDR3. From germline, CDR1 is SGDLS and CDR2 YYNGEE. The trim removed 4 bases at V and 4 bases at J, leaving 9 bases unmatched. CDR3 in DNA: TGTGCCAGCAGCCCACGGGACAGGGTGCTCGGGGCCAACGTCCTGACTTTC. Encoded protein: CASSPRDRVLGANVLTF.

The genes are TRBV4-3 and TRBJ2-3; no clear D. Trimming stripped 3 bases from V and 3 bases from J, with 10 bases between. From germline, CDR1 is LGHNA and CDR2 YSLEER. The CDR3 spans 14 residues. CDR3 coding DNA: TGCGCCAGCAGCCATGATACTGGTACAGATACGCAGTATTTT. It encodes CASSHDTGTDTQYF.

The chain couples TRBV5-6 to TRBJ2-3; TRBD2 aligns across 10 bases. Germline loops: CDR1 SGHDT, CDR2 YYEEEE. Germline trimming cut 4 bases from V and 6 bases from J; bases unmatched to any gene: 14. The CDR3 has 17 amino acids. The CDR3 bases are TGTGCCAGCAGCCATCTTACTAGCGGGGTAGTCGGGGATACGCAGTATTTT. Its protein product is CASSHLTSGVVGDTQYF. The whole variable domain, remainder taken from reference TRBV5-6 and TRBJ2-3, is DAGVTQSPTHLIKTRGQQVTLRCSPKSGHDTVSWYQQALGQGPQFIFQYYEEEERQRGNFPDRFSGHQFPNYSSELNVNALLLGDSALYLCASSHLTSGVVGDTQYFGPGTRLTVL.

This sequence joins TRBV13 and TRBJ2-3, with 9 bases matching TRBD2. The CDR3 covers 17 residues. Germline V CDR1 and CDR2: PRHDT, FYEKMQ (reference sequence). The trim removed 2 bases at V and 3 bases at J, leaving 9 bases unmatched. The CDR3 region is CASSLSLAGLWTDTQYF. CDR3 nucleotides: TGTGCCAGCAGCTTATCACTAGCGGGCCTATGGACAGATACGCAGTATTTT.

This chain connects TRBV11-2 to TRBJ1-2; no clear D gene. CDR3 length: 12 amino acids. The germline CDR1 and CDR2 sequences are SGHAT and FQNNGV. Trimming removed 1 base at V and 7 bases at J, with 7 bases between. The DNA for the CDR3 is TGTGCCAGCAGCTTAGGACGACTTGGCTACACCTTC. It specifies CASSLGRLGYTF. Looking up the rest from reference TRBV11-2 and TRBJ1-2 gives the full variable domain: EAGVAQSPRYKIIEKRQSVAFWCNPISGHATLYWYQQILGQGPKLLIQFQNNGVVDDSQLPKDRFSAERLKGVDSTLKIQPAKLEDSAVYLCASSLGRLGYTFGSGTRLTVV.

This clone has just a few counts. The chain uses TRBV6-5 and TRBJ2-5, with TRBD2 matching over 8 bases. The V gene end was trimmed by 5 bases and the J gene end by 5 bases; junction bases not matched to a gene: 7. The CDR3 is made up of 14 amino acids. Germline V gene data show CDR1 as MNHEY and CDR2 as SVGAGI. Written as DNA, the CDR3 is TGTGCCAGCAGTCTGACCCGGGGGGGGGAGACCCAGTACTTC. It encodes CASSLTRGGETQYF.

In nucleotides, the CDR3 is TGTGCCAGCAGCTTAGGATGGGCCGAAAAACTGTTTTTT. Protein product: CASSLGWAEKLFF. The genes are TRBV7-2 and TRBJ1-4; unclear D gene. Trimming stripped 1 base from V and 8 bases from J, with 8 bases between. Germline lookup yields CDR1 SGHTA and CDR2 FQGNSA. CDR3 length equals 13 residues.

The V gene is TRBV5-1, the J gene TRBJ1-3; D not certain. The length of the CDR3 is 14 residues. The V gene lost 1 base and the J gene lost 2 bases, with 7 bases spanning the gap. CDR1 and CDR2 from the germline V gene are SGHRS and YFSETQ. The CDR3 nucleotides are TGCGCCAGCAGCTTGACGGGTACTGGAAACACCATATATTTT. Its translation: CASSLTGTGNTIYF.

This clone was recorded a few times. The chain recombines TRBV6-6 with TRBJ2-5, with D hard to call. CDR1 MNHNY and CDR2 SVGAGI come from the germline V gene (reference sequence). Trimming pared 6 bases from V and 1 base from J, leaving 6 bases between. The CDR3 length is 12 residues. The CDR3 here is CASSLAQETQYF. DNA of the CDR3: TGTGCCAGCAGCCTGGCCCAAGAGACCCAGTACTTC.

This chain uses TRBV9 with TRBJ2-5, with 16 bases lining up with TRBD2. Trimming cost V 3 bases and J 3 bases; bases outside gene matches: 5. The V gene's germline CDR1 is SGDLS and CDR2 YYNGEE. This CDR3 contains 17 residues. The CDR3 nucleotides read TGTGCCAGCAGCGCAGGGACTAGCGGGGGGGCCGAAGAGACCCAGTACTTC. Its translation is CASSAGTSGGAEETQYF.

This chain connects TRBV7-8 to TRBJ2-3; maybe TRBD2 (5 bases). CDR1 and CDR2 (germline): SGHVS, FQNEAQ. There are 17 residues in the CDR3. Trimming left V 1 base short and J 8 bases short, with 22 bases between. The CDR3: CASSLGRVGKKLATQYF. For the CDR3, the DNA is TGTGCCAGCAGCTTAGGTAGGGTCGGGAAGAAGCTAGCTACGCAGTATTTT.

The genes are TRBV7-2 and TRBJ1-2; the match to TRBD1 covers 10 bases. Germline V gene data show CDR1 as SGHTA and CDR2 as FQGNSA. This CDR3 comprises 12 residues. Trimming cost V 6 bases and J 7 bases; bases outside gene matches: 2. Here the CDR3 DNA reads TGTGCCAGCAGGGGGACAGGGGTTGGCTACACCTTC. Translated: CASRGTGVGYTF.